The 10 T cell receptor beta chains below come from one sample, sequenced in a study of T-cell reconstitution after alpha-beta-depleted transplantation in children. Preparing the TCRbeta library involved the use of unique molecular identifiers. TCRdb itself ran the PCR reads through MiXCR, one entry per CDR3 protein. The sample contains about 460,000 distinct CDR3 sequences, about 10% of which appear only once. This sample comprised PBMCs, obtained before TCRalphabeta/CD19-depleted stem cell transplant. These receptors were collected from a child under 10 years old with inherited bone marrow failure, due to receive a stem cell transplant.

This clonotype was found a few times. V and J are TRBV4-3 and TRBJ2-6; D is uncertain. Germline V gene lookup returns CDR1 LGHNA and CDR2 YSLEER. V was trimmed by 4 bases and J by 3 bases, leaving 10 bases between them. The CDR3 totals 15 residues. Here the CDR3 reads CASSPVPVGANVLTF. CDR3 bases: TGCGCCAGCAGCCCGGTTCCCGTTGGGGCCAACGTCCTGACTTTC.

With respect to this clonotype: This sequence may be a read error, since a much larger clone differs from it by one base. V usage is TRBV20-1 and J usage is TRBJ2-7; no firm D call. Germline V lookup: CDR1 DFQATT, CDR2 SNEGSKA (reference sequence). This CDR3 is 14 amino acids long. In nucleotides, the CDR3 is TGCACTGCTAGAGTCCGGCAGCTCTCCTACGAGCAGTACTTC. Residues: CTARVRQLSYEQYF.

The table lists this clonotype with many counts. The V and J genes are TRBV28 and TRBJ2-3; D remains ambiguous. Germline lookup yields CDR1 MDHEN and CDR2 SYDVKM. The germline V and J ends were trimmed by 5 bases and 4 bases, with 13 bases remaining between them. The CDR3 totals 14 residues. The CDR3 protein is CASSRPSGPDTQYF. The CDR3 coding sequence is TGTGCCAGCAGTCGGCCCTCAGGCCCAGATACGCAGTATTTT.

V is TRBV6-2 or TRBV6-3 and J is TRBJ2-7; no firm D call. The CDR3 is 15 amino acids. V shed 8 bases and J shed 3 bases, with 20 bases lying between them. CDR1 MNHEY and CDR2 SVGEGT come from the germline V gene. The CDR3 loop is CASSIRAGAGYEQYF. The CDR3 coding sequence is TGTGCCAGCTCAATACGGGCCGGAGCAGGCTACGAGCAGTACTTC.

This clonotype was observed at least ten times. The V gene is TRBV6-5, the J gene TRBJ2-7, with 8 nucleotides matching TRBD2. CDR3 length equals 15 residues. CDR1 and CDR2 from the germline V gene are MNHEY and SVGAGI. V lost 0 bases, J lost 3 bases, and 4 bases stayed unmatched. The CDR3 loop reads CASSYSTSVDYEQYF. CDR3 DNA: TGTGCCAGCAGTTACTCGACTAGCGTTGACTACGAGCAGTACTTC.

J is TRBJ2-7 and V is TRBV18, with 9 bases aligning to TRBD2. V lost 4 bases, J lost 5 bases, and 12 bases stayed unmatched. The CDR3 spans 16 residues. The germline V gene encodes CDR1 KGHSH and CDR2 LQKENI. CDR3 DNA: TGTGCCAGCTCACAGTTGGTTAGCGGGAGTCTGCACGAGCAGTACGTC. Residues: CASSQLVSGSLHEQYV.

The table lists this clonotype with many counts. The V call is TRBV20-1, the J call TRBJ2-1, with D perhaps being TRBD1 or TRBD2 (5 bases each). Germline-derived CDR1 and CDR2 are DFQATT and SNEGSKA (reference sequence). Trimming shortened V by 3 bases and J by 3 bases, and 12 bases separated the two germline ends. The CDR3 consists of 14 residues. CDR3: CSARGESYYNEQFF. DNA of the CDR3: TGCAGTGCTAGGGGGGAAAGTTACTACAATGAGCAGTTCTTC.

The sample holds many counts of this clonotype. V usage is TRBV7-9 and J usage is TRBJ2-5; possibly TRBD2 for D (6 bases). The CDR3 has 13 residues. Germline CDR1 is SEHNR and CDR2 is FQNEAQ (reference sequence). Trimming pared 5 bases from V and 7 bases from J, leaving 14 bases between. CDR3 protein: CASSAQVRGTQYF. The CDR3 coding sequence is TGTGCCAGCAGCGCACAGGTGCGGGGGACCCAGTACTTC.

This clonotype was observed at least ten times. The chain links TRBV20-1 to TRBJ2-7, with D maybe TRBD1 (5 bases). Trimming shortened V by 3 bases and J by 6 bases, and 12 bases separated the two germline ends. Per the germline V gene, CDR1 is DFQATT and CDR2 is SNEGSKA (reference sequence). The CDR3 has 12 amino acids. The CDR3 sequence is CSASRGAGEQYF. Written as DNA, the CDR3 is TGCAGTGCTAGTCGTGGGGCAGGCGAGCAGTACTTC.

There are many counts of this clonotype. J is TRBJ1-5 and V is TRBV28; 7 bases line up with TRBD1. Germline lookup yields CDR1 MDHEN and CDR2 SYDVKM. Trimming removed 7 bases from V and 1 base from J; junction bases left unmatched: 16. The CDR3 contains 18 residues. The CDR3 DNA sequence: TGTGCCAGCATGGGTCAGGGGGAACCCATGGTAAGCAATCAGCCCCAGCATTTT. The encoded protein is CASMGQGEPMVSNQPQHF.